The 30 T cell receptor beta chains listed next were all sequenced from one sample in a study of vaccination effects on CD4 cells after COVID-19. Profiled with immunoSEQ multiplex PCR; TCRdb holds only in-frame clones, not every one. Here the sample spans tens of thousands of clones, around 72% being singletons. Antigen specificity for these receptors is unknown. Prior to sequencing, the ViraFEST assay stimulated PBMC with viral peptide pools, which expanded the antigen-specific CD4+ T cells. Following 10 days of culture, CD4+ T cells were isolated. Vaccinated recipients, who were negative for nucleocapsid antibodies, had no history of SARS-CoV-2 infection. The sample was CD4+ T cells from PBMCs cultured with HCoV-NL63 spike peptides, taken before COVID-19 vaccination. The source of these receptors is a human donor who received a COVID-19 vaccine.

This chain joins TRBV10-1 and TRBJ2-7; possibly TRBD1 for D (6 bases). The germline V gene has CDR1 WNHNN and CDR2 SYGVQD (reference sequence). Trimming took off 6 bases at V and 2 bases at J, with 11 bases between the two ends. The CDR3 sequence is 13 residues long. In DNA, the CDR3 is TGCGCCAGCAGCCTAGACAGGACCTACGAGCAGTACTTC. Its protein product is CASSLDRTYEQYF.

The chain employs TRBV25-1 and TRBJ2-5; weak D call: TRBD1 (6 bases). With 4 bases removed from V and 3 bases from J, the gap between germline ends came to 9 bases. CDR1 is MGHDK and CDR2 is SYGVNS in the germline V gene. The CDR3 is made up of 13 amino acids. CDR3 residues: CASSARGKETQYF. The CDR3 DNA is TGTGCCAGCAGTGCCAGGGGTAAAGAGACCCAGTACTTC.

The chain joins TRBV9 to TRBJ2-3; D not certain. The germline V gene has CDR1 SGDLS and CDR2 YYNGEE. Trimming removed 0 bases from V and 4 bases from J, with 9 bases in between. This CDR3 region has 14 residues. In DNA, the CDR3 is TGTGCCAGCAGCGTAGACGCGTCTCCAGATACGCAGTATTTT. Protein product: CASSVDASPDTQYF. The whole variable domain, remainder taken from reference TRBV9 and TRBJ2-3, is DSGVTQTPKHLITATGQRVTLRCSPRSGDLSVYWYQQSLDQGLQFLIQYYNGEERAKGNILERFSAQQFPDLHSELNLSSLELGDSALYFCASSVDASPDTQYFGPGTRLTVL.

This CDR3 is CASSIRTGFHYGYTF. The DNA for the CDR3 is TGTGCCAGTAGTATAAGAACGGGGTTTCACTATGGCTACACCTTC. This chain joins TRBV19 and TRBJ1-2, with D unresolved. Germline assignment: CDR1 LNHDA and CDR2 SQIVND (reference sequence). CDR3 length: 15 residues. V was pared by 2 bases and J by 3 bases, with 13 bases between.

The V call is TRBV6-6, the J call TRBJ2-1; D is undetermined. Germline lookup yields CDR1 MNHNY and CDR2 SVGAGI (reference sequence). CDR3 length equals 14 residues. V lost 2 bases and J lost 4, with 9 bases in between. DNA for the CDR3: TGTGCCAGCAGTTACGGGCTAGAATACAATGAGCAGTTCTTC. Translated, it gives CASSYGLEYNEQFF.

This clone turned up a few times. The rearrangement links TRBV6-5 to TRBJ2-2; no clear D. Germline CDR1 reads MNHEY; CDR2 reads SVGAGI. Trimming removed 2 bases at V and 1 base at J, with 11 bases between. The length of the CDR3 is 16 residues. CDR3 coding DNA: TGTGCCAGCAGTTACGAGGTGGTTGGGAACACCGGGGAGCTGTTTTTT. Translated: CASSYEVVGNTGELFF.

This chain uses TRBV3-1 (or the pseudogene TRBV3-2) with TRBJ2-1; a possible D gene is TRBD2 (5 bases). This CDR3 spans 15 amino acids. Between the trimmed V and J ends, which lost 4 bases and 0 bases, there was a span of 10 bases. Germline V CDR1 and CDR2: LGHDT, YNNKEL (reference sequence). The CDR3 nucleotides are TGTGCCAGCAGCCCCCCGGGGAGCTCCTACAATGAGCAGTTCTTC. Protein product: CASSPPGSSYNEQFF.

This clone occurred a few times. V and J are TRBV11-2 and TRBJ1-3; D gene unclear. Germline V gives CDR1 SGHAT, CDR2 FQNNGV. The V end lost 4 bases, the J end lost 0 bases, and 22 bases lay between the germline ends. The CDR3 contains 19 residues. CDR3 amino acids: CASSSIGVTHPYSGNTIYF. In nucleotides, the CDR3 is TGTGCCAGCAGCTCAATCGGGGTAACCCACCCTTACTCTGGAAACACCATATATTTT.

This chain uses TRBV14 with TRBJ1-2; D gene unclear. V lost 0 bases, J lost 3 bases, and 2 bases lay in between. The CDR3 is 12 amino acids. Germline-derived CDR1 and CDR2 are SGHDN and FVKESK. Written as DNA, the CDR3 is TGTGCCAGCAGCCAAGAGTACTATGGCTACACCTTC. This encodes CASSQEYYGYTF.

The V gene is TRBV6-5, the J gene TRBJ2-5, with 7 nucleotides matching TRBD2. The CDR3 is 14 amino acids. Looked up from germline, CDR1 is MNHEY and CDR2 is SVGAGI. V was clipped by 5 bases and J by 3 bases; unmatched bases: 6. The CDR3 is CASSLSSGEETQYF. The CDR3 region has the DNA TGTGCCAGCAGTCTCTCTAGCGGAGAAGAGACCCAGTACTTC.

The rearrangement links TRBV19 to TRBJ2-3, with TRBD2 identical over 13 bases. The J segment lost 1 base and the V segment lost 3 bases, leaving 1 base of the junction unmatched. This CDR3 contains 16 residues. Germline loops: CDR1 LNHDA, CDR2 SQIVND (reference sequence). The CDR3 DNA follows: TGTGCCAGTAGTATCGGACTAGCGGGGGGCACAGATACGCAGTATTTT. Its translation is CASSIGLAGGTDTQYF.

The chain employs TRBV19 and TRBJ1-4, with 7 bases matching TRBD1. Trimming took 2 bases from V and 5 from J; bases not matched to a gene: 8. Germline V gene sequence: CDR1 LNHDA, CDR2 SQIVND (reference sequence). The CDR3 has 16 residues. The CDR3 DNA is TGTGCCAGTAGTATATCAGGCGCAGGGGGGAATGAAAAACTGTTTTTT. It translates to CASSISGAGGNEKLFF.

A single count supports this clone. The chain combines TRBV6-6 with TRBJ2-1, with D maybe TRBD2 (7 bases). The germline V gene encodes CDR1 MNHNY and CDR2 SVGAGI (reference sequence). The CDR3 extends over 14 amino acids. Trimming left V 6 bases short and J 7 bases short, with 16 bases between. This chain's CDR3 is CASSRRGEGNEQFF. The CDR3 DNA sequence: TGTGCCAGCAGCCGGAGGGGGGAGGGGAATGAGCAGTTCTTC.

The chain links TRBV4-1 to TRBJ1-2; D gene uncertain. V was shortened by 3 bases and J by 8 bases, with 13 bases between the two germline ends. Germline V gene sequence: CDR1 MGHRA, CDR2 YSYEKL. The CDR3 contains 13 residues. This CDR3 reads CASSHVRRPGYTF. CDR3 in DNA: TGCGCCAGCAGCCACGTCCGGAGGCCGGGCTACACCTTC.

The DNA of the CDR3 is TGCGCCAGCAGCCTTTGGCAGCAGGGGTATACAGATACGCAGTATTTT. The encoded protein is CASSLWQQGYTDTQYF. This sequence joins TRBV5-1 and TRBJ2-3; tentative D call: TRBD1 (6 bases). The germline V and J ends were trimmed by 4 bases and 3 bases, with 18 bases remaining between them. This CDR3 is built from 16 residues. Germline lookup yields CDR1 SGHRS and CDR2 YFSETQ.

The CDR3 sequence: CASSPQVGQPQHF. The DNA for the CDR3 is TGCGCCAGCAGCCCCCAAGTGGGGCAGCCCCAGCATTTT. This chain uses TRBV4-1 with TRBJ1-5; D gene uncertain. Trimming pared 4 bases from V and 7 bases from J, leaving 11 bases between. The CDR3 contains 13 residues. Germline CDR1 reads MGHRA; CDR2 reads YSYEKL.

This sequence joins TRBV27 and TRBJ2-6; D remains ambiguous. CDR3 length equals 17 residues. The V and J ends lost 1 base and 0 bases respectively, with 10 bases between them. Germline V gene data show CDR1 as MNHEY and CDR2 as SMNVEV (reference sequence). CDR3 amino acids: CASSLWAYNSGANVLTF. The DNA of the CDR3 is TGTGCCAGCAGTTTATGGGCCTACAACTCTGGGGCCAACGTCCTGACTTTC.

The chain employs TRBV4-2 and TRBJ2-7; D gene ambiguous. The CDR3 has 14 amino acids. Trimming removed 2 bases at V and 5 bases at J, with 13 bases between. The germline gives CDR1 LGHNA, CDR2 YNFKEQ. In DNA, the CDR3 is TGTGCCAGCAGCCAAACTGACAAGGTAGACGAGCAGTACTTC. Translating gives CASSQTDKVDEQYF.

The chain couples TRBV13 to TRBJ2-3; no reliable D call. V lost 5 bases, J lost 0 bases, and 24 bases lay in between. CDR1 is PRHDT and CDR2 is FYEKMQ in the germline V gene (reference sequence). This CDR3 spans 19 amino acids. CDR3 bases: TGTGCCAGCAGCGAAATCCATCCGTTGTCAGACTTAAGCACAGATACGCAGTATTTT. This encodes CASSEIHPLSDLSTDTQYF. The full variable domain, rest sourced from reference TRBV13 and TRBJ2-3, is AAGVIQSPRHLIKEKRETATLKCYPIPRHDTVYWYQQGPGQDPQFLISFYEKMQSDKGSIPDRFSAQQFSDYHSELNMSSLELGDSALYFCASSEIHPLSDLSTDTQYFGPGTRLTVL.

This CDR3 is CASSVVGTLNTDTQYF. CDR3 bases: TGTGCCAGCAGCGTAGTGGGGACACTTAACACAGATACGCAGTATTTT. The chain links TRBV9 to TRBJ2-3; tentative D call: TRBD1 (6 bases). Trimming pared 0 bases from V and 2 bases from J, leaving 13 bases between. Germline assignment: CDR1 SGDLS and CDR2 YYNGEE. The CDR3 is made up of 16 amino acids.

This clone was counted only a few times. This chain joins TRBV10-1 and TRBJ1-2; 10 nucleotides line up with TRBD1. The CDR3 totals 14 residues. V lost 4 bases and J lost 4; bases outside the gene matches: 3. Germline CDR1 reads WNHNN; CDR2 reads SYGVQD (reference sequence). The CDR3 coding sequence is TGCGCCAGCAGTGCCGGGACAGGGGTCTATGGCTACACCTTC. Translation gives CASSAGTGVYGYTF.

This clone was found once. The chain couples TRBV7-9 to TRBJ2-1; D perhaps matches TRBD2 (5 bases). The CDR3 runs to 17 residues. Germline CDR1 and CDR2: SEHNR and FQNEAQ (reference sequence). Trimming took 2 bases from V and 0 from J, leaving 14 bases between them. CDR3 protein: CASSLPPRGSSYNEQFF. The CDR3 DNA sequence: TGTGCCAGCAGCTTACCCCCCCGGGGTAGCTCCTACAATGAGCAGTTCTTC.

V is TRBV5-4 and J is TRBJ2-1; TRBD2 agrees at 7 bases. J gave up 2 bases and V 4 bases, and 0 bases lay outside the gene matches. The CDR3 covers 13 residues. Per germline, CDR1 SGHNT and CDR2 YYREEE (reference sequence). CDR3 amino acids: CASSGRAYNEQFF. In DNA form, the CDR3 reads TGTGCCAGCAGCGGGAGGGCCTACAATGAGCAGTTCTTC.

This chain uses TRBV6-1 with TRBJ1-4; D unclear. In germline, CDR1 is MNHNS, CDR2 SASEGT. The V end lost 3 bases, the J end lost 3 bases, and 11 bases lay between the germline ends. This CDR3 has 15 amino acids. In nucleotides, the CDR3 is TGTGCCAGCAGTGACAGGACGGCATCTAATGAAAAACTGTTTTTT. This codes for CASSDRTASNEKLFF.

This chain connects TRBV5-4 to TRBJ1-1; no reliable D call. The CDR3 is 14 residues long. The ends were cut back, 0 bases at V and 5 bases at J, with 11 bases in the middle. Germline lookup yields CDR1 SGHNT and CDR2 YYREEE (reference sequence). For the CDR3, the DNA is TGTGCCAGCAGCTTGGATGTCAGTTCAACTGAAGCTTTCTTT. Protein product: CASSLDVSSTEAFF.

The chain joins TRBV18 to TRBJ2-7, with a tentative D call TRBD2 (5 bases). CDR1 is KGHSH, CDR2 LQKENI, per germline. The length of the CDR3 is 17 residues. V shed 6 bases and J shed 6 bases, with 27 bases lying between them. DNA of the CDR3: TGTGCCAGCTCGCGCCGGACTTTCGAGAAGCGTGTCCCCGAGCAGTACTTC. As protein: CASSRRTFEKRVPEQYF.

This clone was picked up a small number of times. The rearrangement uses TRBV5-8 and TRBJ1-1; no reliable D call. The CDR3 covers 19 residues. Germline V gene data show CDR1 as SGHTS and CDR2 as YDEGEE. V lost 6 bases, J lost 1 base, and 28 bases lay in between. The CDR3 DNA reads as TGTGCCAGCACCCCGGGTGCAACAACGAGGTGGTGGGGGAACACTGAAGCTTTCTTT. This gives the protein CASTPGATTRWWGNTEAFF.

The chain links TRBV11-2 to TRBJ2-2; TRBD1 agrees at 7 bases. The CDR3 contains 14 residues. V was clipped by 5 bases and J by 8 bases; unmatched bases: 8. Germline V gene data show CDR1 as SGHAT and CDR2 as FQNNGV. This CDR3 reads CASSPNRGWGELFF. The CDR3 nucleotides are TGTGCCAGCAGCCCCAACAGGGGTTGGGGGGAGCTGTTTTTT.

In its sample, this clone ranks as large (0.1 to 1%). The V and J genes are TRBV5-6 and TRBJ1-2; D ambiguous. The germline V gene encodes CDR1 SGHDT and CDR2 YYEEEE. The CDR3 has 14 residues. V dropped 4 bases and J dropped 3 bases, with 13 bases sitting between them. The CDR3 nucleotides read TGTGCCAGCAGCCGAAGGGCAGACGACTATGGCTACACCTTC. Protein: CASSRRADDYGYTF.

The chain recombines TRBV20-1 with TRBJ1-3, with 12 bases aligning to TRBD1. Per the germline V gene, CDR1 is DFQATT and CDR2 is SNEGSKA (reference sequence). J lost 7 bases, V lost 3 bases, and 16 bases had no gene match. There are 18 residues in the CDR3. In DNA form, the CDR3 reads TGCAGTGCTAGTGTAAACCGACACTCCGGGACAGGGGGCAACACCATATATTTT. Amino acid sequence: CSASVNRHSGTGGNTIYF.